The source of this T cell receptor beta chain is a study of T cell responses to AZD1222 COVID-19 vaccine. The count of this clone is one. The CDR3 contains 14 residues. Germline V CDR1 and CDR2: SGDLS, YYNGEE. V was cut by 0 bases and J by 7 bases, with 10 bases left in between. Method: immunoSEQ multiplex PCR; TCRdb's copy keeps in-frame clones and lacks some. Of some 170,000 clones listed, around 92% are singletons. The receptor was derived from an adult who received the AZD1222 COVID-19 vaccine. V and J are TRBV9 and TRBJ1-4; D ambiguous. The sequenced sample was peripheral blood, obtained 28 days after the second AZD1222 dose. The CDR3 DNA follows: TGTGCCAGCAGCGTAGAAAGGGATAGTGAAAAACTGTTTTTT. Protein: CASSVERDSEKLFF.